These 9 T cell receptor beta chains came from one sample sequenced in a study of CD4 T cells in relation to SARS-CoV-2 and coronaviruses. Before the COVID-19 pandemic, during about 2011-2019, CD4+ T cells were taken from unexposed donors. After roughly ten days of culture, CD4+ T cells were isolated. Here immunoSEQ multiplex PCR was the method, and the copy in TCRdb shows in-frame clones only, minus some. The sample lists 22,000 or so clones, just over 65% occurring once. Their cognate antigens are unknown. Material for sequencing was CD4+ T cells from PBMCs, cultured in vitro. The source of these receptors is a human donor in good health.

V is TRBV5-1 and J is TRBJ2-2, with TRBD2 identical over 7 bases. This CDR3 contains 15 residues. V shed 5 bases, J shed 5 bases, and the junction held 9 bases outside the gene matches. From germline, CDR1 is SGHRS and CDR2 YFSETQ. CDR3 nucleotides: TGCGCCAGCAGACAAACGGGGGGTGATACCGGGGAGCTGTTTTTT. It codes for CASRQTGGDTGELFF.

This chain joins TRBV7-2 and TRBJ1-2; no reliable D call. V was shortened by 5 bases and J by 4 bases, with 14 bases between the two germline ends. The CDR3 has 14 amino acids. CDR1 SGHTA and CDR2 FQGNSA come from the germline V gene. Written as DNA, the CDR3 is TGTGCCAGCAGCCCACGGGCCGTAACCTATGGCTACACCTTC. This sequence encodes CASSPRAVTYGYTF.

The rearrangement links TRBV6-1 to TRBJ2-3; no reliable D call. Trimming shortened V by 1 base and J by 2 bases, and 7 bases separated the two germline ends. Germline CDR1 and CDR2: MNHNS and SASEGT. CDR3 length: 14 residues. CDR3 DNA sequence: TGTGCCAGCAGTGAAGGGCTGGTCACAGATACGCAGTATTTT. This encodes CASSEGLVTDTQYF.

The rearrangement joins TRBV18 to TRBJ2-3; the D is unclear. The CDR3 runs 14 residues. The germline V gene has CDR1 KGHSH and CDR2 LQKENI. Trimming stripped 0 bases from V and 4 bases from J, with 8 bases between. The CDR3 nucleotides read TGTGCCAGCTCACCACCGGTGAACCCAGATACGCAGTATTTT. Translating it yields CASSPPVNPDTQYF.

This chain connects TRBV6-5 to TRBJ1-1; D ambiguous. This CDR3 is built from 14 residues. The V and J ends lost 3 bases and 2 bases respectively, with 10 bases between them. Germline-derived CDR1 and CDR2 are MNHEY and SVGAGI. CDR3 in DNA: TGTGCCAGCAGTTATGTAGCGACAAACACTGAAGCTTTCTTT. This translates into CASSYVATNTEAFF.

This chain joins TRBV6-5 and TRBJ1-2; 10 nucleotides align to TRBD1. The length of the CDR3 is 13 residues. Per germline, CDR1 MNHEY and CDR2 SVGAGI. With V trimmed by 10 bases and J by 5 bases, 7 bases remained unmatched. The DNA of the CDR3 is TGTGCCACCCGGACAGGGGGAAGGTATGGCTACACCTTC. Translating gives CATRTGGRYGYTF.

The CDR3 here is CASSRWTRDTDTQYF. The CDR3, as DNA: TGTGCCAGCAGCCGGTGGACGCGGGACACAGATACGCAGTATTTT. The V call is TRBV5-4, the J call TRBJ2-3, with D tentatively TRBD2 (6 bases). The CDR3 loop spans 15 amino acids. Germline CDR1 SGHNT, CDR2 YYREEE (reference sequence). V was clipped by 4 bases and J by 2 bases, with 14 bases between them.

The J gene is TRBJ1-2, the V gene TRBV19, with 8 nucleotides matching TRBD1. The CDR3 sequence is 16 residues long. V trimming: 8 bases; J trimming: 1 base; junction bases outside the gene matches: 12. Germline V gene sequence: CDR1 LNHDA, CDR2 SQIVND (reference sequence). As DNA, the CDR3 is TGTGCCAGTTCCACTCAGGGGGCCCCATTTAACTATGGCTACACCTTC. Translating gives CASSTQGAPFNYGYTF.

The rearrangement joins TRBV21-1 to TRBJ2-6. TRBV21-1 is annotated as a pseudogene. The CDR3 is made up of 13 amino acids. Written as DNA, the CDR3 is TGTGCCAGCAGGGTAACTGGGGCCAACGTCCTGACTTTC. Amino acid sequence: CASRVTGANVLTF.